This entry describes one T cell receptor (beta chain). Its antigen is unidentified. CDR1 is SGHVS, CDR2 FNYEAQ, per germline. The CDR3 runs to 15 residues. V was shortened by 4 bases and J by 0 bases, with 12 bases between the two germline ends. The data were taken from a study of blood T cells in healthy people across ages. Overall study results and limits: Compared with aged donors, long-lived donors showed fewer expanded clones, suggesting selection.

Through a sample-barcoded 5' primer and a J-beta primer mix, a second PCR was run for roughly 6 to 12 cycles. TCRdb passed the 5' RACE reads through MiXCR, listing each CDR3 protein once. Of about 800,000 distinct CDR3 sequences in the sample, 58% are singletons; the top ten hold roughly 22%. Donors were systemically healthy Caucasian individuals from Russia aged roughly 6 to 100 years. The clonotype was recovered from a man aged 25 to 45 in good health. The V gene is TRBV7-6, the J gene TRBJ2-5; D may correspond to TRBD1 or TRBD2 (5 bases each). The specimen was blood. This CDR3 is CASSSPGAYQETQYF. The DNA of the CDR3 is TGTGCCAGCAGCTCCCCCGGGGCGTACCAAGAGACCCAGTACTTC.